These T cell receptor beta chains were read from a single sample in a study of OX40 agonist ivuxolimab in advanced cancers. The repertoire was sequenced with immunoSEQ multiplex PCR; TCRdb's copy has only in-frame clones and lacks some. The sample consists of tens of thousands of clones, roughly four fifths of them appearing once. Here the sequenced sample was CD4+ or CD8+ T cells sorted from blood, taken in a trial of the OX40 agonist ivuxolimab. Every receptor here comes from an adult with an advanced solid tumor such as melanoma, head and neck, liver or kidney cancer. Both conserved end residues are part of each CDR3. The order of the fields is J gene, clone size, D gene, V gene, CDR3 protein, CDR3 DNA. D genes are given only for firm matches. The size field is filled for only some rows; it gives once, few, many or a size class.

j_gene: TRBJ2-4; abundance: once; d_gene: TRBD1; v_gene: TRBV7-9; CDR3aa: CASSLAPGQSIAKNIQYF; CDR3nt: TGTGCCAGCAGCTTAGCGCCGGGACAGAGCATAGCCAAAAACATTCAGTACTTC
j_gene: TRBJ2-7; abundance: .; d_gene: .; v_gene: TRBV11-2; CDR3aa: CASSLDPNSYEQYF; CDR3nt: TGTGCCAGCAGCTTAGATCCCAACTCCTACGAGCAGTACTTC
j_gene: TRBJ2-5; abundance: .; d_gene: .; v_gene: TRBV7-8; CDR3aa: CASSFATSQETQYF; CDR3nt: TGTGCCAGCAGCTTCGCGACTAGCCAAGAGACCCAGTACTTC
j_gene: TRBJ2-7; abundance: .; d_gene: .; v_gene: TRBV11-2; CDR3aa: CASSLGGRGYEQYF; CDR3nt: TGTGCCAGCAGCTTAGGGGGAAGGGGCTACGAGCAGTACTTC
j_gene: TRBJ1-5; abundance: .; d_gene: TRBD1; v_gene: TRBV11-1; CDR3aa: CASSLTGETQPQHF; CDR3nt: TGTGCCAGCAGCTTGACAGGGGAAACTCAGCCCCAGCATTTT
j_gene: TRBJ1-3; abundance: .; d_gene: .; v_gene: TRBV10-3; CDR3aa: CAITGGSGNTIYF; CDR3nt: TGTGCCATCACCGGGGGGTCTGGAAACACCATATATTTT
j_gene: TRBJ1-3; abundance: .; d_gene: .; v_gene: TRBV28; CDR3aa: CASSLLNTIYF; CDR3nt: TGTGCCAGCAGTTTATTAAACACCATATATTTT
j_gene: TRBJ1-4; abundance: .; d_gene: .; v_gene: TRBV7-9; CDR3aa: CASPKMGKLFF; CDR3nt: TGTGCCAGCCCGAAGATGGGAAAACTGTTTTTT
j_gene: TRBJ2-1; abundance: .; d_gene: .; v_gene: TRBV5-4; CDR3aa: CASSLTSEQFF; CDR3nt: TGTGCCAGCAGCTTAACTAGCGAGCAGTTCTTC
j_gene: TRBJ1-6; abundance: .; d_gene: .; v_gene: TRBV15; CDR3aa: CATNSRTQGSNSPLHF; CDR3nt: TGTGCCACCAATTCTCGAACCCAGGGATCGAATTCACCCCTCCACTTT
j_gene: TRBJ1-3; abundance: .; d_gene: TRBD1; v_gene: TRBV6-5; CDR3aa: CASSQQGTGNTIYF; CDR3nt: TGTGCCAGCAGTCAACAGGGGACTGGAAACACCATATATTTT
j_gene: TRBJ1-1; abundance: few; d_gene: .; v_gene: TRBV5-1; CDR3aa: CASKNSPMNTEAFF; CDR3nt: TGCGCCAGTAAAAATTCTCCTATGAACACTGAAGCTTTCTTT
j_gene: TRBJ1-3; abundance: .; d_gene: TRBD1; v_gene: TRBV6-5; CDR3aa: CASSPDRVRNTIYF; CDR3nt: TGTGCCAGCAGTCCCGACAGGGTGAGAAACACCATATATTTT
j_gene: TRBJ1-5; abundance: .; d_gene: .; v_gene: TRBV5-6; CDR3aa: CASSLWVGMDQPQHF; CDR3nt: TGTGCCAGCAGCTTGTGGGTGGGTATGGATCAGCCCCAGCATTTT
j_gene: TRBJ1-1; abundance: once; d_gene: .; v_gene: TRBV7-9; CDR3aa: CASSLGQNTEAFF; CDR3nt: TGTGCCAGCAGCTTAGGCCAGAACACTGAAGCTTTCTTT
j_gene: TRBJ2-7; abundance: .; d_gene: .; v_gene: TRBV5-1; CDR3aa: CASSPYGGRSHEQYF; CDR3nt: TGCGCCAGCAGTCCATATGGGGGCAGGTCCCACGAGCAGTACTTC
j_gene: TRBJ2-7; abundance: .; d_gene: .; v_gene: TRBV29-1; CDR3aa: CSVGFITGLSYEQYF; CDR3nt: TGCAGCGTTGGTTTCATTACAGGGCTCTCCTACGAGCAGTACTTC
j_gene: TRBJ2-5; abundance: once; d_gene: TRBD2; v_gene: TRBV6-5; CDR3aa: CASSPGTSGQETQYF; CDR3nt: TGTGCCAGCAGCCCCGGGACTAGCGGACAAGAGACCCAGTACTTC
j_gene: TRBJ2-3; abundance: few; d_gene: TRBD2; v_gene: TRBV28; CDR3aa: CASLGLAGTFSTQYF; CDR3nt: TGTGCCAGCCTCGGCCTAGCGGGGACCTTCAGTACGCAGTATTTT
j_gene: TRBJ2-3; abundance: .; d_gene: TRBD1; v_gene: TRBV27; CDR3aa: CASSTGQGFTDTQYF; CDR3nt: TGTGCCAGCAGTACAGGACAGGGTTTCACAGATACGCAGTATTTT
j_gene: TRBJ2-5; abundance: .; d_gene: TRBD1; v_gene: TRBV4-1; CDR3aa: CASSHRKDRGQETQYF; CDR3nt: TGCGCCAGCAGCCATAGAAAGGACAGGGGGCAAGAGACCCAGTACTTC
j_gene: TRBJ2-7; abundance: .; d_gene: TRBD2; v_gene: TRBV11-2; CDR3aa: CASSLGLAGDYEQYF; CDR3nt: TGTGCCAGCAGCTTAGGGCTAGCGGGGGACTACGAGCAGTACTTC
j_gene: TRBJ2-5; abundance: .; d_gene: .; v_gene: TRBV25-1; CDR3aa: CASREWETQYF; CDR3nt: TGTGCCAGCAGAGAGTGGGAGACCCAGTACTTC
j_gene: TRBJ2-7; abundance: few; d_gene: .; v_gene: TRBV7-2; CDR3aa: CASSPVGNEQYF; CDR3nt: TGTGCCAGCAGCCCCGTGGGGAACGAGCAGTACTTC
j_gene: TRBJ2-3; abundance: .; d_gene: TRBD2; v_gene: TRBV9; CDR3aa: CASSVHPYAGVTTDTQYF; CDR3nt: TGTGCCAGCAGCGTACATCCCTACGCGGGGGTGACCACAGATACGCAGTATTTT
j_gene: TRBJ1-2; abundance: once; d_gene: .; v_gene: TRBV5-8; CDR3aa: CASSWDRGRYNYGYTF; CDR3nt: TGTGCCAGCAGCTGGGACCGCGGCCGGTATAACTATGGCTACACCTTC
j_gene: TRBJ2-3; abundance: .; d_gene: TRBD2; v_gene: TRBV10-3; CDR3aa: CAISEVDPTRLAGGPFGTDTQYF; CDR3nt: TGTGCCATCAGTGAGGTTGACCCTACCCGACTAGCGGGGGGGCCTTTTGGCACAGATACGCAGTATTTT